The clone carrying this T cell receptor beta chain turned up a few times. As yet, its antigen is unknown. Germline CDR1 and CDR2: DFQATT and SNEGSKA (reference sequence). Trimming shortened V by 5 bases and J by 1 base, and 14 bases separated the two germline ends. The CDR3 is 14 amino acids. The data stem from a study of response to subunit inactivated influenza vaccine. Study-wide findings and caveats: The authors offered the suggestion that each seasonal influenza vaccination recruits few new T cells.

TCRdb re-analysed the RT-PCR reads in MiXCR, keeping a single row per CDR3 protein. The sample includes around 850,000 distinct CDR3 sequences, around a sixth of them seen just once. This chain links TRBV20-1 with TRBJ1-2; possibly TRBD1 for D (5 bases). The clonotype originates from a man aged 45-60 years who received an inactivated influenza vaccine. Material: PBMCs from blood, obtained about 5 days after vaccination. As DNA, the CDR3 is TGCAGTGCTCGAAGGGGTCCCATTAACTATGGCTACACCTTC. Its protein is CSARRGPINYGYTF.